The clone carrying this T cell receptor (beta chain) was seen many times. The data were obtained in a study of T cells in Graves' hyperthyroidism and ophthalmopathy. The source material, RNA transcripts, was used to amplify TCR beta CDR3 regions. First-round RT-PCR of the TCR CDR3 relied on the HTBI primer set. TCRdb processed the multiplex PCR reads anew with MiXCR; each CDR3 protein has one entry. The table includes around 490,000 distinct CDR3 sequences, 15% to 20% detected once. Germline assignment: CDR1 MDHEN and CDR2 SYDVKM. V dropped 5 bases and J dropped 0; count of bases not matched to a gene: 10. The CDR3 is 18 amino acids. Source material for PBMCs was 10 ml fresh peripheral blood.

The sequencing input was blood. The receptor's source is a man aged 35-49 years with Graves' ophthalmopathy. The rearrangement uses TRBV28 and TRBJ1-6; the match to TRBD1 covers 7 bases. CDR3 in DNA: TGTGCCAGCAGTCCCTCGACAGGGTTGGGCTCCTATAATTCACCCCTCCACTTT. Translated, it gives CASSPSTGLGSYNSPLHF. Supplemented by reference TRBV28 and TRBJ1-6, the full variable domain reads DVKVTQSSRYLVKRTGEKVFLECVQDMDHENMFWYRQDPGLGLRLIYFSYDVKMKEKGDIPEGYSVSREKKERFSLILESASTNQTSMYLCASSPSTGLGSYNSPLHFGNGTRLTVT.